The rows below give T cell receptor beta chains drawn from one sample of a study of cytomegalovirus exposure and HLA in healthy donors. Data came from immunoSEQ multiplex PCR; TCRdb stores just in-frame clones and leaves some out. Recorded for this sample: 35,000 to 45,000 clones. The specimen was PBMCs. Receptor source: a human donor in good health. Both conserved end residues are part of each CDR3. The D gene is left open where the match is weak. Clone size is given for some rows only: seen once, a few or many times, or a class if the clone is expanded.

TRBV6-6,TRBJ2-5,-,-,CASIGNLYPYQETQYF,TGTGCCAGCATCGGTAATCTTTATCCCTACCAAGAGACCCAGTACTTC
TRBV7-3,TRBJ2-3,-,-,CASSFYRDTPTQYF,TGTGCCAGCAGCTTTTACCGGGACACCCCTACGCAGTATTTT
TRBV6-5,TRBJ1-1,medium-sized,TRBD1,CASRSRDSDTEAFF,TGTGCCAGCAGAAGCCGGGACAGCGACACTGAAGCTTTCTTT
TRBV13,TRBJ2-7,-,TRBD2,CASSPTRGGYEQYF,TGTGCCAGCAGCCCGACTCGGGGGGGCTACGAGCAGTACTTC
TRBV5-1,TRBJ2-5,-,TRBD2,CASRVGTSGGQETQYF,TGCGCCAGCAGAGTTGGGACTAGCGGGGGTCAAGAGACCCAGTACTTC
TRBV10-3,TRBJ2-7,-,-,CAISEGADSYEQYF,TGTGCCATCAGTGAGGGGGCAGACTCCTACGAGCAGTACTTC
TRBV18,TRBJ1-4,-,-,CASSLDRRANEKLFF,TGTGCCAGCTCCCTCGACAGGCGGGCTAATGAAAAACTGTTTTTT
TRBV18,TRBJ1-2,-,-,CASSPPEVGYGYTF,TGTGCCAGCTCACCTCCCGAGGTAGGCTATGGCTACACCTTC
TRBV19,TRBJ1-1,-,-,CASSKNRDTEAFF,TGTGCCAGTAGTAAGAACAGGGACACTGAAGCTTTCTTT
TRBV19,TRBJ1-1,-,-,CASSMGTMNTEAFF,TGTGCCAGTAGTATGGGCACCATGAACACTGAAGCTTTCTTT
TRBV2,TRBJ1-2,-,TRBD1,CASSWDRWVSYGYTF,TGTGCCAGCAGTTGGGACAGATGGGTCTCTTATGGCTACACCTTC
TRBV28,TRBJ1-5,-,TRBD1,CASSSTGTVSNQPQHF,TGTGCCAGCAGTTCAACCGGGACAGTAAGCAATCAGCCCCAGCATTTT
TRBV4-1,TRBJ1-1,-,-,CASSQARGGVNTEAFF,TGCGCCAGCAGCCAAGCACGGGGGGGGGTAAACACTGAAGCTTTCTTT
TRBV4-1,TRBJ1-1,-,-,CASSPGLDTEAFF,TGCGCCAGCAGCCCAGGGCTGGACACTGAAGCTTTCTTT
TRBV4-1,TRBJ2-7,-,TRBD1,CASSQAGTAAYEQYF,TGCGCCAGCAGCCAAGCCGGGACAGCCGCCTACGAGCAGTACTTC
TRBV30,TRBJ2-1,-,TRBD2,CAWSVKTSGGNEQFF,TGTGCCTGGAGTGTAAAGACTAGCGGGGGAAATGAGCAGTTCTTC
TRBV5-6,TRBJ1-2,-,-,CASSSGKGDYTF,TGTGCCAGCAGCTCCGGGAAGGGTGACTACACCTTC
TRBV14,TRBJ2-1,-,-,CASSQTTGYFNEQFF,TGTGCCAGCAGCCAAACAACAGGTTATTTCAATGAGCAGTTCTTC
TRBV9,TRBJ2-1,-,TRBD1,CASSARQGTYNEQFF,TGTGCCAGCAGCGCGAGACAGGGAACCTACAATGAGCAGTTCTTC
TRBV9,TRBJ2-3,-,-,CASSVDGSLTDTQYF,TGTGCCAGCAGCGTAGACGGGTCCCTCACAGATACGCAGTATTTT
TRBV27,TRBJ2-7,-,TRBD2,CASSRGGVSYEQYF,TGTGCCAGCAGTCGGGGGGGCGTGTCCTACGAGCAGTACTTC
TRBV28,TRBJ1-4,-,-,CASRSQSDSEKLFF,TGTGCCAGCAGGAGTCAATCTGATTCCGAAAAACTGTTTTTT
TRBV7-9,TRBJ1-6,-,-,CASSLAASPLHF,TGTGCCAGCAGCTTAGCAGCCTCACCCCTCCACTTT
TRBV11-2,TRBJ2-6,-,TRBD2,CASSPRGGIGANVLTF,TGTGCCAGCAGCCCCCGCGGGGGAATTGGGGCCAACGTCCTGACTTTC
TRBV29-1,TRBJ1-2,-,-,CSVAWRGGYTF,TGCAGCGTTGCCTGGCGCGGTGGCTACACCTTC
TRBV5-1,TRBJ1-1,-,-,CASSPTGTNTEAFF,TGCGCCAGCAGCCCGACTGGAACAAACACTGAAGCTTTCTTT
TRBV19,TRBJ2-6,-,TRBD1,CASSMASGGTGANVLTF,TGTGCCAGTAGTATGGCTTCAGGGGGAACTGGGGCCAACGTCCTGACTTTC
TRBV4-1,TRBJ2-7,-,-,CASSLLSAGTYEQYF,TGCGCCAGCAGCTTATTATCTGCGGGCACCTACGAGCAGTACTTC
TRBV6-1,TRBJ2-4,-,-,CASSDGTLGNIQYF,TGTGCCAGCAGTGACGGGACATTAGGAAACATTCAGTACTTC
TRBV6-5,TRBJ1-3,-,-,CASSAGRGNTIYF,TGTGCCAGCAGTGCGGGGAGAGGAAACACCATATATTTT
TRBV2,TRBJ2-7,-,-,CASSGTLYEQYF,TGTGCCAGCTCCGGGACACTCTACGAGCAGTACTTC
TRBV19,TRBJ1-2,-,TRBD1,CASSIAGGNYGYTF,TGTGCCAGTAGTATCGCAGGGGGCAACTATGGCTACACCTTC
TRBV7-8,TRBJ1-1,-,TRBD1,CASSFGTGDTEAFF,TGTGCCAGCAGCTTCGGGACAGGGGACACTGAAGCTTTCTTT
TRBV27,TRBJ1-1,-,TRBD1,CASRMTGGSNTEAFF,TGTGCCAGCAGGATGACAGGGGGTTCGAACACTGAAGCTTTCTTT
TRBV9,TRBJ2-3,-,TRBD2,CASSVGGGRFADTQYF,TGTGCCAGCAGCGTAGGCGGGGGGCGATTTGCAGATACGCAGTATTTT
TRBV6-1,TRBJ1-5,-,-,CASSEDRASNQPQHF,TGTGCCAGCAGTGAAGACAGGGCTAGCAATCAGCCCCAGCATTTT
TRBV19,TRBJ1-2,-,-,CASSQTRANYGYTF,TGTGCCAGTAGCCAAACACGGGCTAACTATGGCTACACCTTC
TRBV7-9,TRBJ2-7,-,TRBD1,CASSLTGVGRYEQYF,TGTGCCAGCAGCTTGACAGGGGTTGGCAGGTACGAGCAGTACTTC
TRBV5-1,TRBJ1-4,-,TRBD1,CASSLGDSNEKLFF,TGCGCCAGCAGCCTGGGGGACAGTAATGAAAAACTGTTTTTT